The rows below give T cell receptor beta chains drawn from one sample of a study of Ad26.COV2.S vaccination and SARS-CoV-2 variants. The repertoire was sequenced with immunoSEQ multiplex PCR; TCRdb's copy has only in-frame clones and lacks some. The data show some 190,000 clones, 70% to 90% seen once. The starting material was peripheral blood, obtained after recovery from COVID-19. The source of these receptors is a human donor who had recovered from COVID-19. Both conserved end residues are part of each CDR3. D genes are given only for firm matches. A clone size is listed for some rows: how often the clone was seen (once, few, many), or a class if it is expanded.

CDR3 protein	CDR3 DNA	V gene	J gene	D gene	clone size
CASSLQGVTSYEQYF	TGTGCCAGCAGTTTGCAGGGGGTTACCTCCTACGAGCAGTACTTC	TRBV27	TRBJ2-7	TRBD1	NA
CASGVDRVASYEQYF	TGTGCTAGTGGGGTGGACAGGGTAGCATCCTACGAGCAGTACTTC	TRBV12-5	TRBJ2-7	TRBD1	NA
CASSQTTQFSYEQYF	TGTGCCAGCAGCCAAACGACTCAATTCTCCTACGAGCAGTACTTC	TRBV4-2	TRBJ2-7	NA	once
CTSSHPPHRATLHF	TGCACCAGCAGCCACCCTCCCCACAGGGCTACCCTCCACTTT	TRBV1	TRBJ1-6	NA	NA
CASGLVRNSGAETQYF	TGTGCTAGTGGTTTGGTACGGAACTCGGGGGCGGAGACCCAGTACTTC	TRBV12-5	TRBJ2-5	NA	NA
CASSERTSGGTDTQYF	TGTGCCAGCAGCGAGCGGACTAGCGGGGGAACAGATACGCAGTATTTT	TRBV5-4	TRBJ2-3	TRBD2	NA
CASSGTGAIQETQYF	TGTGCCAGCAGTGGTACGGGGGCGATCCAAGAGACCCAGTACTTC	TRBV4-2	TRBJ2-5	NA	NA
CASSLLGGEQYF	TGTGCCAGCAGTTTATTGGGGGGCGAGCAGTACTTC	TRBV28	TRBJ2-7	NA	NA
CASSQTTANTGELFF	TGTGCCAGCAGCCAGACTACTGCGAACACCGGGGAGCTGTTTTTT	TRBV14	TRBJ2-2	NA	NA
CASSHSYRETGNQPQHF	TGTGCCAGCAGCCACTCCTACAGGGAGACGGGCAATCAGCCCCAGCATTTT	TRBV7-8	TRBJ1-5	NA	NA
CASSGTEKNTEAFF	TGTGCCAGCTCAGGGACAGAGAAGAACACTGAAGCTTTCTTT	TRBV18	TRBJ1-1	TRBD1	few
CASSDPQGLAGHTDTQYF	TGTGCCAGCAGTGACCCCCAGGGACTAGCGGGGCACACAGATACGCAGTATTTT	TRBV25-1	TRBJ2-3	TRBD2	large
CASSVAGYQETQYF	TGTGCCAGCAGCGTAGCAGGCTACCAAGAGACCCAGTACTTC	TRBV9	TRBJ2-5	NA	NA
CASSYSRVLSGDAFF	TGTGCCAGCAGTTACTCGAGGGTTCTATCCGGGGATGCTTTCTTT	TRBV6-5	TRBJ1-1	NA	few
CASSIETRGGWNTEAFF	TGTGCCAGTAGTATAGAAACCCGAGGGGGCTGGAACACTGAAGCTTTCTTT	TRBV19	TRBJ1-1	TRBD1	NA
CANLQGPLNEQFF	TGTGCCAACCTCCAGGGACCCCTCAATGAGCAGTTCTTC	TRBV2	TRBJ2-1	NA	NA
CASSDTGVPYEQYF	TGCGCCAGCAGTGATACAGGGGTTCCCTACGAGCAGTACTTC	TRBV10-1	TRBJ2-7	TRBD1	NA
CASSQEVDRYTGELFF	TGCGCCAGCAGCCAAGAAGTCGACAGGTACACCGGGGAGCTGTTTTTT	TRBV4-1	TRBJ2-2	NA	NA
CASSGSWTSLEQFF	TGTGCCAGCAGTGGCTCCTGGACTAGTTTGGAGCAGTTCTTC	TRBV2	TRBJ2-1	TRBD2	NA
CASSFGGETQYF	TGCGCCAGCAGCTTCGGGGGGGAGACCCAGTACTTC	TRBV5-1	TRBJ2-5	TRBD2	NA
CASRVDSYEQYF	TGCGCCAGCAGGGTGGATTCCTACGAGCAGTACTTC	TRBV10-2	TRBJ2-7	NA	NA
CASSQRADQPQHF	TGCGCCAGCAGCCAACGGGCGGATCAGCCCCAGCATTTT	TRBV4-1	TRBJ1-5	NA	few
CASSFRREYNEQFF	TGTGCCAGCAGTTTTCGACGGGAATACAATGAGCAGTTCTTC	TRBV6-5	TRBJ2-1	NA	NA
CAIREQGSQPQHF	TGTGCCATCAGGGAACAGGGCAGTCAGCCCCAGCATTTT	TRBV10-3	TRBJ1-5	NA	NA
CASSSAGAGADTQYF	TGTGCCAGCAGCTCAGCGGGGGCCGGGGCAGATACGCAGTATTTT	TRBV5-4	TRBJ2-3	TRBD2	NA
CASRGVYEQYF	TGTGCCAGCAGGGGGGTCTACGAGCAGTACTTC	TRBV12-3/TRBV12-4	TRBJ2-7	NA	NA
CASSLGADLNQPQHF	TGTGCCAGCAGCTTAGGGGCAGACTTAAATCAGCCCCAGCATTTT	TRBV7-8	TRBJ1-5	NA	once
CASSYSTDGNTGELFF	TGTGCCAGCAGTTACTCCACCGACGGGAACACCGGGGAGCTGTTTTTT	TRBV6-5	TRBJ2-2	NA	NA
CASSWTGGNSPLHF	TGCGCCAGCAGCTGGACAGGGGGGAATTCACCCCTCCACTTT	TRBV5-1	TRBJ1-6	TRBD1	NA
CASSQTPANEKLFF	TGTGCCAGCAGCCAAACCCCGGCAAATGAAAAACTGTTTTTT	TRBV3-1/TRBV3-2	TRBJ1-4	NA	NA
CASSIRDSRRANQPQHF	TGTGCCAGTAGTATACGCGACAGCCGAAGGGCGAATCAGCCCCAGCATTTT	TRBV19	TRBJ1-5	NA	once
CASSLSSYSSYNSPLHF	TGTGCCAGCAGTTTATCCAGTTACAGCTCCTATAATTCACCCCTCCACTTT	TRBV27	TRBJ1-6	NA	once
CASSPTGLEQYF	TGTGCCAGCTCACCAACTGGGCTCGAGCAGTACTTC	TRBV18	TRBJ2-7	NA	NA
CASSGPGDTQYF	TGTGCCAGCAGCGGGCCCGGAGATACGCAGTATTTT	TRBV7-9	TRBJ2-3	NA	NA
CASSLELYTEAFF	TGTGCCAGCAGCTTAGAGTTGTACACTGAAGCTTTCTTT	TRBV13	TRBJ1-1	NA	once
CASSETGRGNTIYF	TGTGCCAGCAGTGAAACAGGGAGAGGAAACACCATATATTTT	TRBV2	TRBJ1-3	NA	NA
CASSLSLAGGPSYNEQFF	TGTGCCAGCAGCTTAAGTCTAGCGGGGGGGCCTTCCTACAATGAGCAGTTCTTC	TRBV11-2	TRBJ2-1	TRBD2	NA
CASENSRTQYF	TGTGCCTCCGAAAATTCCCGGACCCAGTACTTC	TRBV5-6	TRBJ2-5	NA	NA
CASSQTSGRLEQFF	TGTGCCAGCAGCCAGACTAGCGGGAGACTTGAGCAGTTCTTC	TRBV3-1/TRBV3-2	TRBJ2-1	TRBD2	NA
CASSYRDSREFF	TGTGCCAGCAGTTACCGGGACTCCCGGGAGTTCTTC	TRBV6-7	TRBJ2-1	NA	once
CASSSETVSHSPLHF	TGTGCCAGCAGCTCCGAGACAGTTTCCCATTCACCCCTCCACTTT	TRBV7-9	TRBJ1-6	NA	NA
CASSDPDRVRNEQFF	TGTGCCAGCAGCGACCCGGACAGGGTAAGAAATGAGCAGTTCTTC	TRBV11-1	TRBJ2-1	TRBD1	once
CASSLYRTDYQETQYF	TGTGCCAGCAGTTTATACAGGACCGATTACCAAGAGACCCAGTACTTC	TRBV28	TRBJ2-5	NA	NA
CASSVGGTFNVLTF	TGTGCCAGCAGCGTAGGCGGGACTTTCAACGTCCTGACTTTC	TRBV9	TRBJ2-6	NA	NA
CASSRDLNTGELFF	TGTGCCAGCAGCCGGGACTTGAACACCGGGGAGCTGTTTTTT	TRBV7-9	TRBJ2-2	NA	NA
CASTFGQGSPSYEQYF	TGCGCCAGCACCTTTGGACAGGGATCCCCTTCCTACGAGCAGTACTTC	TRBV10-1	TRBJ2-7	TRBD1	few
CASSIRTLNQPQHF	TGTGCCAGTAGTATCCGCACCCTCAATCAGCCCCAGCATTTT	TRBV19	TRBJ1-5	NA	NA
CASSYPGTGIQPQHF	TGTGCCAGCAGTTACCCCGGGACAGGGATTCAGCCCCAGCATTTT	TRBV6-5	TRBJ1-5	TRBD1	NA
CASGEWRDTGELFF	TGTGCCAGCGGTGAATGGAGGGACACCGGGGAGCTGTTTTTT	TRBV6-1	TRBJ2-2	NA	NA
CASMGQISNQPQHF	TGTGCCAGTATGGGACAGATTAGCAATCAGCCCCAGCATTTT	TRBV19	TRBJ1-5	TRBD1	NA